This T cell receptor (beta chain) is drawn from a study of blood T cell repertoires in COVID-19. Method: immunoSEQ multiplex PCR; TCRdb's copy keeps in-frame clones and lacks some. The top ten hold 10% of the sample, which has 300,000 to 450,000 clones, roughly 86% seen once. The CDR3 totals 14 residues. CDR1 is SEHNR, CDR2 FQNEAQ, per germline (reference sequence). Trimming took off 2 bases at V and 9 bases at J, with 11 bases between the two ends. Sequenced sample: peripheral blood. This TCR was sampled from a young woman with COVID-19, enrolled during active disease. J is TRBJ1-6 and V is TRBV7-9; D might be TRBD1 (5 bases). CDR3 sequence: CASSLSQGGSPLHF. In DNA, the CDR3 is TGTGCCAGCAGCTTAAGTCAGGGAGGTTCACCCCTCCACTTT.